The sequence of this TCR beta chain was determined in a study of shared clonotypes between healthy human individuals. Study outcomes and limitations: Sequencing depth was a factor that was expected to affect clonotype sharing among donors. Blood was the sole source, and tissue repertoires probably differ.

Remarks on this clone: Antigen specificity is unknown.

Naive CD8 populations comprised CD45RO-negative cells positively selected for CCR7, excluding terminally differentiated effector memory CD45RA+ cells. The CDR3 runs to 17 residues. CDR1 and CDR2 (germline): ENHRY, SYGVKD. V lost 0 bases, J lost 1 base, and 13 bases lay in between. Per the original data handling: Without quality scores, immunoSEQ junctional reads could not be filtered like full-length reads. Profiled with immunoSEQ multiplex PCR; TCRdb holds only in-frame clones, not every one. V, J and clone size are taken as reported in that table, and D and trimming were inferred from the DNA itself. The sample records millions of clones, just over 90% being singletons.

V is TRBV10-3 and J is TRBJ2-4; D is perhaps TRBD1 or TRBD2 (6 bases each). The clonotype was recovered from a man aged 18 to 30 in good health. Some clones in this sample may be carry-over from other donors' samples. Sequenced: naive CD8+ T cells from PBMCs. Here the CDR3 reads CAISESGVGGAKNIQYF. The CDR3 DNA reads as TGTGCCATCAGTGAGTCGGGAGTAGGGGGGGCCAAAAACATTCAGTACTTC.